The 16 T cell receptor beta chains below all came from one sample that was sequenced in a study of blood T cell repertoires in COVID-19. Sequencing was performed with immunoSEQ multiplex PCR; in TCRdb, only in-frame clones are kept and a portion is missing. The sample lists roughly 280,000 clones; roughly 83% were seen once. Sequencing used peripheral blood. The receptors stem from a man in his sixties who had recovered from COVID-19.

The V and J genes are TRBV11-2 and TRBJ1-6; no firm D call. V lost 2 bases and J lost 10, with 12 bases in between. This CDR3 is 14 amino acids long. CDR1 and CDR2 (germline): SGHAT, FQNNGV. CDR3 protein: CASSLMRDRSPLHF. In DNA form, the CDR3 reads TGTGCCAGCAGCTTAATGCGGGATCGGTCACCCCTCCACTTT.

The chain carries TRBV4-1 and TRBJ1-1; 7 nucleotides align to TRBD1. Trimming cost V 5 bases and J 5 bases; bases outside gene matches: 8. Germline V lookup: CDR1 MGHRA, CDR2 YSYEKL. There are 14 residues in the CDR3. The CDR3 loop reads CASSGPTGWTEAFF. The DNA for the CDR3 is TGCGCCAGCAGCGGACCGACAGGGTGGACTGAAGCTTTCTTT.

This rearrangement joins TRBV2 to TRBJ2-7; 9 positions agree with TRBD1. Unmatched junction bases numbered 4, after V lost 7 bases and J lost 0 bases. The germline V gene has CDR1 SNHLY and CDR2 FYNNEI. The CDR3 sequence is 14 residues long. The CDR3 bases are TGTGCCAGCACCCGGGACAGGGTCTCCTACGAGCAGTACTTC. Amino acid sequence: CASTRDRVSYEQYF. Complete variable domain (other parts from reference TRBV2 and TRBJ2-7): EPEVTQTPSHQVTQMGQEVILRCVPISNHLYFYWYRQILGQKVEFLVSFYNNEISEKSEIFDDQFSVERPDGSNFTLKIRSTKLEDSAMYFCASTRDRVSYEQYFGPGTRLTVT.

The J gene is TRBJ1-4, the V gene TRBV27, with TRBD1 matching over 7 bases. The CDR3 extends over 15 amino acids. The germline V gene encodes CDR1 MNHEY and CDR2 SMNVEV (reference sequence). V was clipped by 5 bases and J by 10 bases; unmatched bases: 13. The CDR3: CASSANQGVGGKLFF. In DNA form, the CDR3 reads TGTGCCAGCAGTGCTAACCAGGGGGTCGGAGGAAAACTGTTTTTT.

The chain recombines TRBV10-1 with TRBJ1-1; D possibly corresponds to TRBD1 (5 bases). Trimming cost V 8 bases and J 5 bases, with 15 bases left between them. The CDR3 spans 13 residues. Germline loops: CDR1 WNHNN, CDR2 SYGVQD (reference sequence). CDR3 amino acids: CASRGGPGTEAFF. The DNA of the CDR3 is TGCGCCAGCCGAGGAGGGCCAGGGACTGAAGCTTTCTTT.

The DNA for the CDR3 is TGTGCCAGCAGCCCAGACAGATCGGAGCAGTACTTC. It specifies CASSPDRSEQYF. The chain has TRBV7-9 and TRBJ2-7, with D perhaps TRBD1 (5 bases). CDR3 size: 12 residues. CDR1 SEHNR and CDR2 FQNEAQ come from the germline V gene (reference sequence). Trimming cost V 5 bases and J 7 bases, with 12 bases left between them.

The CDR3 DNA sequence: TGTGCCAGTAGAAGGGACAGGGGTTCCTACGAGCAGTACTTC. It translates to CASRRDRGSYEQYF. V usage is TRBV19 and J usage is TRBJ2-7; TRBD1 agrees at 10 bases. This CDR3 has 14 residues. The V gene end was trimmed by 6 bases and the J gene end by 1 base; junction bases not matched to a gene: 3. Germline V gene sequence: CDR1 LNHDA, CDR2 SQIVND (reference sequence). Full variable domain (remainder filled in from reference TRBV19 and TRBJ2-7): DGGITQSPKYLFRKEGQNVTLSCEQNLNHDAMYWYRQDPGQGLRLIYYSQIVNDFQKGDIAEGYSVSREKKESFPLTVTSAQKNPTAFYLCASRRDRGSYEQYFGPGTRLTVT.

The CDR3, as DNA: TGTGCCAGCTGGGACAGGGGAAGCACTGAAGCTTTCTTT. This encodes CASWDRGSTEAFF. This chain connects TRBV27 to TRBJ1-1, with 10 bases matching TRBD1. The CDR3 is 13 residues long. Per germline, CDR1 MNHEY and CDR2 SMNVEV (reference sequence). The J segment lost 4 bases and the V segment lost 8 bases, leaving 4 bases of the junction unmatched.

The chain links TRBV6-5 to TRBJ1-1; 11 nucleotides align to TRBD1. Germline CDR1 MNHEY, CDR2 SVGAGI. CDR3 length: 15 residues. With 5 bases clipped from V and 7 bases from J, the junction kept 9 bases outside the gene matches. CDR3 nucleotides: TGTGCCAGCAGTAGGACCGGGACAGGGGGGAATGAAGCTTTCTTT. Amino acids: CASSRTGTGGNEAFF.

This rearrangement joins TRBV2 to TRBJ2-3; D unresolved. CDR3 length equals 17 residues. Trimming pared 7 bases from V and 0 bases from J, leaving 20 bases between. Germline V gene lookup returns CDR1 SNHLY and CDR2 FYNNEI. DNA of the CDR3: TGTGCCAGCACCGCATACTTCAGCGTTACTAGCACAGATACGCAGTATTTT. Protein product: CASTAYFSVTSTDTQYF.

Only a few counts were recorded for this clone. The chain links TRBV11-2 to TRBJ2-2, with D maybe TRBD2 (5 bases). V lost 2 bases, J lost 6 bases, and 10 bases lay in between. Germline values: CDR1 SGHAT, CDR2 FQNNGV. The CDR3 contains 14 residues. CDR3 amino acids: CASSLFLASGELFF. The CDR3 DNA follows: TGTGCCAGCAGCTTATTTTTAGCGTCCGGGGAGCTGTTTTTT.

This chain links TRBV13 with TRBJ2-2; 8 bases align to TRBD2. Per the germline V gene, CDR1 is PRHDT and CDR2 is FYEKMQ (reference sequence). The CDR3 sequence is 16 residues long. Unmatched junction bases numbered 7, after V lost 5 bases and J lost 2 bases. Written as DNA, the CDR3 is TGTGCCAGCAGCCGAGGTAGCGGGGTAAACACCGGGGAGCTGTTTTTT. Amino acid sequence: CASSRGSGVNTGELFF. The full variable domain, with the rest looked up from reference TRBV13 and TRBJ2-2, is AAGVIQSPRHLIKEKRETATLKCYPIPRHDTVYWYQQGPGQDPQFLISFYEKMQSDKGSIPDRFSAQQFSDYHSELNMSSLELGDSALYFCASSRGSGVNTGELFFGEGSRLTVL.

CDR3 loop: CASSSDRFNSPLHF. Here the CDR3 DNA reads TGTGCCAGCAGCTCGGACAGGTTTAATTCACCCCTCCACTTT. The J gene is TRBJ1-6, the V gene TRBV7-9, with 7 positions matching TRBD1. The CDR3 is made up of 14 amino acids. V lost 4 bases and J lost 6; bases outside the gene matches: 3. The germline CDR1 and CDR2 sequences are SEHNR and FQNEAQ (reference sequence).

The gene calls are TRBV7-2 and TRBJ1-1, with 7 bases aligning to TRBD1. The length of the CDR3 is 14 residues. Germline lookup yields CDR1 SGHTA and CDR2 FQGNSA. The ends lost 2 bases at V and 4 bases at J; junction bases unmatched: 4. DNA of the CDR3: TGTGCCAGCAGCTTACAGGGGGGCATCACTGAAGCTTTCTTT. Translated: CASSLQGGITEAFF.

The chain's CDR3 is CATSDPGSGQETQYF. The CDR3 coding sequence is TGTGCCACCAGTGATCCGGGGTCCGGGCAAGAGACCCAGTACTTC. This chain joins TRBV24-1 and TRBJ2-5; TRBD2 might be the D (5 bases). CDR3 size: 15 residues. The V end lost 3 bases, the J end lost 2 bases, and 12 bases lay between the germline ends. Germline V gives CDR1 KGHDR, CDR2 SFDVKD.

V gene TRBV11-3 combines with J gene TRBJ2-1; 8 bases fit TRBD2. CDR1 SGHNT and CDR2 YENEEA come from the germline V gene. V shed 0 bases, J shed 6 bases, and the junction held 10 bases outside the gene matches. This CDR3 is 17 amino acids long. CDR3: CASSLDWGLGGSNEQFF. The DNA for the CDR3 is TGTGCCAGCAGCTTAGATTGGGGACTAGGGGGGTCCAATGAGCAGTTCTTC.